This TCR beta chain originates from a study of PD-L1 blockade in urothelial cancer. Study-level information: Prior exposure to chemotherapy in patients amounted to 0 to 3 regimens received. Peripheral blood specimens exhibited a median yield of roughly 140,000 T cells.

Sample time point: peripheral blood 6 weeks after treatment start. Patients had urothelial carcinoma that was locally advanced or metastatic. Individual patients had between 1 and 8 samples, taken pretreatment and on-treatment. Assay used: immunoSEQ multiplex PCR; TCRdb lists only in-frame clones, some missing. The sample lists around 87,000 clones, over 65% occurring once. J was trimmed by 5 bases and V by 2 bases; bases with no gene match: 9. This CDR3 region has 17 residues. Germline CDR1 is LNHDA and CDR2 is SQIVND (reference sequence). The sequence was obtained from a man between 65 and 85 years old with urothelial cancer. The sample was PBMCs, taken around atezolizumab (anti-PD-L1) treatment. V is TRBV19 and J is TRBJ2-3; 11 bases are shared with TRBD2. CDR3 in amino acids: CASSIRVAGGPKDTQYF. The CDR3 region has the DNA TGTGCCAGTAGTATACGGGTAGCGGGGGGGCCGAAAGATACGCAGTATTTT.